This TCR beta chain was captured by sequencing in a study of T-cell reconstitution after alpha-beta-depleted transplantation in children (dated by TCRdb to about 2016). Looking at the study overall: The study quantitatively tracked T-cell immune reconstitution after TCRalphabeta/CD19-depleted allogeneic hematopoietic cell transplantation in children using TCR repertoire profiling.

As for this clonotype: Its recognized antigen is unknown. No base quality values were provided; no much bigger clone lies one nucleotide off.

Library construction relied on PCR. Instrument on record: Illumina HiSeq 2500. TCR libraries were prepared with molecular barcoding, using unique molecular identifiers to normalize TCRbeta repertoire quantification. TCRdb took the public reads, trimmed them with fastp at Q25, ran MiXCR for clone calling and kept in-frame beta chains. Rows with one shared CDR3 protein collapse into an entry with the most common genes and DNA. For this sample the table gives 500,000 to 600,000 distinct CDR3 sequences, of which around 18% were detected only once. Around 3.3% of the sample goes to the ten largest clones. This clonotype was obtained from a human donor who donated a stem cell graft to a child with acute lymphoblastic leukemia. Specimen: PBMCs from the stem cell graft donor, collected from the stem cell graft.

The CDR3 region: CSARDLRRNGYTF. The sequence in DNA is TGCAGTGCTAGAGATCTCAGGCGGAACGGCTACACCTTC. Here the chain combines TRBV20-1 and TRBJ1-2; no D gene call is confident. Deletion took 0 bases off V and 8 bases off J, with a span of 13 bases between the germline ends. The germline V gene (reference sequence) specifies DFQATT as CDR1 and SNEGSKA as CDR2. The CDR3, from cysteine to phenylalanine, totals 13 residues. CDR3 DNA is the only sequence kept; it has 39 bases, read in frame from the first base.